Here is one T cell receptor beta chain with its context. No antigen is known for it. As for the donors, each was a healthy bone marrow donor. The data were taken from a study of cytomegalovirus exposure and HLA in healthy donors. Looking at the study overall: An early release of data contained about 85 million unique TCRs, which came from HLA-typed donors.

Primers: 60 Vbeta forward and 13 Jbeta reverse. Assay used: immunoSEQ multiplex PCR; TCRdb lists only in-frame clones, some missing. Of about 230,000 clones listed, around 80% are singletons. Study results and limitations: Association with HLA alleles at 0.05 false discovery rate was found for around 17,000 TCR beta sequences in a later analysis. Researchers reported in a later analysis that a missense DCLRE1C variant was tied to TCR beta V- and J-gene trimming.

Germline CDR1 and CDR2: SGHVS and FNYEAQ. CDR3 length: 16 amino acids. Unmatched junction bases numbered 5, after V lost 0 bases and J lost 3 bases. This receptor was identified in a woman aged 55 to 70 in good health and CMV-seropositive. This chain connects TRBV7-6 to TRBJ2-1; 7 nucleotides match TRBD1. Sequencing used PBMCs. CDR3 in DNA: TGTGCCAGCAGCTTAGCACAGGGGATGAACTACAATGAGCAGTTCTTC. It codes for CASSLAQGMNYNEQFF.